These 10 T cell receptor beta chains were sequenced from one sample in a study of shared clonotypes between healthy human individuals. The protocol was immunoSEQ multiplex PCR, while the TCRdb copy is restricted to in-frame clones and leaves out a portion. The sample has some 2.1 million clones, about 95% seen once. The naive CD8 fraction comprised CD45RO-negative cells positively selected for CCR7 and excluded terminally differentiated effector memory CD45RA+ cells. The sample taken for sequencing was naive CD8+ T cells sorted from blood. Receptors originate from a man aged 18 to 30 in good health.

This clone has a single count. V usage is TRBV15 and J usage is TRBJ2-7; TRBD1 matches 9 bases. The CDR3 is made up of 15 amino acids. The germline CDR1 and CDR2 sequences are LNHNV and YYDKDF (reference sequence). The ends lost 4 bases at V and 3 bases at J; junction bases unmatched: 7. The CDR3 bases are TGTGCCACCAGCACACCGGGACAGGGTGTCTACGAGCAGTACTTC. Amino acids: CATSTPGQGVYEQYF.

The chain couples TRBV10-3 to TRBJ2-1, with TRBD2 matching over 12 bases. The CDR3 extends over 19 amino acids. Per germline, CDR1 ENHRY and CDR2 SYGVKD. Germline trimming cut 10 bases from V and 0 bases from J; bases unmatched to any gene: 16. CDR3 loop: CATRGLAGQLYSSYNEQFF. As DNA, the CDR3 is TGTGCCACCAGAGGACTAGCGGGGCAATTATACTCCTCCTACAATGAGCAGTTCTTC.

The V and J genes are TRBV6-6 and TRBJ2-3; the D is unclear. The ends were cut back, 5 bases at V and 6 bases at J, with 9 bases in the middle. The CDR3 is 12 amino acids. The germline V gene encodes CDR1 MNHNY and CDR2 SVGAGI (reference sequence). CDR3 amino acids: CASSLHPDTQYF. Written as DNA, the CDR3 is TGTGCCAGCAGTCTCCATCCCGATACGCAGTATTTT.

The chain carries TRBV2 and TRBJ2-7; possibly TRBD1 or TRBD2 for D (5 bases each). Germline V CDR1 and CDR2: SNHLY, FYNNEI. V shed 6 bases and J shed 2 bases, with 11 bases lying between them. The CDR3 has 13 residues. The CDR3 reads CASSLGRTYEQYF. CDR3 bases: TGTGCCAGCAGCTTGGGACGTACCTACGAGCAGTACTTC.

The gene calls are TRBV14 and TRBJ1-1; 7 bases are shared with TRBD1. The CDR3 consists of 13 residues. V trimming: 1 base; J trimming: 7 bases; junction bases outside the gene matches: 3. Germline V gene sequence: CDR1 SGHDN, CDR2 FVKESK. The CDR3 DNA follows: TGTGCCAGCAGCCAAGGTTGGACAGGTGAAGCTTTCTTT. Residues: CASSQGWTGEAFF.

Of note for this clone: Other DNA sequences in the sample encode the same CDR3. The chain employs TRBV7-8 and TRBJ2-7; D unclear. The CDR3 has 13 residues. Trimming removed 0 bases from V and 5 bases from J, with 8 bases in between. CDR1 and CDR2 from the germline V gene are SGHVS and FQNEAQ. CDR3 DNA sequence: TGTGCCAGCAGCTTAGCGTCGGGTCACGAGCAGTACTTC. Protein sequence: CASSLASGHEQYF.

This chain links TRBV6-5 with TRBJ1-6; D is undetermined. CDR3 length: 11 residues. Trimming pared 6 bases from V and 8 bases from J, leaving 5 bases between. CDR1 and CDR2 from the germline V gene are MNHEY and SVGAGI. CDR3 sequence reads: CASRSDSPLHF. As DNA, the CDR3 is TGTGCCAGCAGGTCAGATTCACCCCTCCACTTT.

The chain links TRBV27 to TRBJ2-7; the D is unclear. Germline CDR1 reads MNHEY; CDR2 reads SMNVEV (reference sequence). This CDR3 comprises 14 residues. The V gene lost 2 bases and the J gene lost 3 bases, with 11 bases spanning the gap. The CDR3 DNA follows: TGTGCCAGCAGTTTAAAAGTCCCCCACTACGAGCAGTACTTC. It specifies CASSLKVPHYEQYF.

The V gene is TRBV4-1, the J gene TRBJ2-1; maybe TRBD2 (5 bases). Between the trimmed V and J ends, which lost 3 bases and 8 bases, there was a span of 14 bases. Germline V gene data show CDR1 as MGHRA and CDR2 as YSYEKL. This CDR3 is built from 14 residues. This CDR3 reads CASSHGREVDEQFF. The CDR3 DNA is TGCGCCAGCAGCCACGGACGGGAAGTCGATGAGCAGTTCTTC.

This rearrangement joins TRBV2 to TRBJ2-5, with D perhaps matching TRBD2 (6 bases). TRBJ2-7 explains the end of the DNA better; the J call may be wrong. Germline V lookup: CDR1 SNHLY, CDR2 FYNNEI. The CDR3 length is 12 residues. The CDR3 sequence is CASGGGDYEQYF. CDR3 in DNA: TGTGCCAGCGGAGGAGGGGATTACGAGCAGTACTTC.